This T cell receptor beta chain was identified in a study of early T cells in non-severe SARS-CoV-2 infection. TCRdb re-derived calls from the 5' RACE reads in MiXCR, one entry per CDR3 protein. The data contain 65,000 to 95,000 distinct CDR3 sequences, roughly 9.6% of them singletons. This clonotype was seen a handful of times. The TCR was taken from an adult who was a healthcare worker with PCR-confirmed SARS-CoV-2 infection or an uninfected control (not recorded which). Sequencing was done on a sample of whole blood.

The CDR3 DNA sequence: TGTGCCTGGAGTCCGGGACTTCTCGCGAACACCGGGGAGCTGTTTTTT. Protein sequence: CAWSPGLLANTGELFF. V and J are TRBV30 and TRBJ2-2, with a possible D match to TRBD2 (6 bases). V dropped 2 bases and J dropped 0 bases, with 13 bases sitting between them. The CDR3 totals 16 residues. Per the germline V gene, CDR1 is GTSNPN and CDR2 is SVGIG (reference sequence).